These 29 T cell receptor beta chains share one sample of origin, sequenced in a study of low-dose radiotherapy and immunotherapy resistance in tumors. Alpha- and beta-chain coverage of first-strand cDNA came from TRAV- and TRBV-specific primers. TCR amplification ran 20 PCR cycles using constant-region and V-primer adapter primers. TCRdb fed the reads into MiXCR, producing one record per CDR3 protein. The table records 10,000 to 15,000 distinct CDR3 sequences, approximately 61% of them present only once. These receptors were obtained from a human donor with advanced metastatic prostate, ovarian, gallbladder or colorectal cancer (not recorded which). This table probably holds off-target reads from a library built for another chain.

The CDR3 nucleotides read TGTGCCAGCAGTTTTAACCAGGACACCGGGGAGCTGTTTTTT. Translation: CASSFNQDTGELFF. V is TRBV6-2 or TRBV6-3 and J is TRBJ2-2; D gene ambiguous. CDR3 length: 14 amino acids. V lost 4 bases to trimming and J lost 3 bases, with 9 bases between them. Germline loops: CDR1 MNHEY, CDR2 SVGEGT.

The rearrangement joins TRBV6-2 or TRBV6-3 to TRBJ1-2; D might be TRBD1 (6 bases). The ends were cut back, 6 bases at V and 4 bases at J, with 18 bases in the middle. Germline V gives CDR1 MNHEY, CDR2 SVGEGT. The CDR3 is 15 residues long. Here the CDR3 DNA reads TGTGCCAGCAGAGAGACAAAAGGACAGATCTATGGCTACACCTTC. This sequence encodes CASRETKGQIYGYTF.

This clonotype was counted between two and nine times. The rearrangement links TRBV7-2 to TRBJ2-3; 7 bases line up with TRBD2. CDR3 size: 13 residues. CDR1 is SGHTA, CDR2 FQGNSA, per germline. Trimming took 5 bases from V and 8 from J; bases not matched to a gene: 7. The CDR3 is CASSATSSGTQYF. The DNA of the CDR3 is TGTGCCAGCAGCGCAACCTCTAGCGGTACGCAGTATTTT.

V usage is TRBV5-1 and J usage is TRBJ2-6; 8 bases agree with TRBD2. Germline lookup yields CDR1 SGHRS and CDR2 YFSETQ. J was trimmed by 2 bases and V by 4 bases; bases with no gene match: 8. The CDR3 totals 17 residues. This CDR3 is CASSPERGGPGANVLTF. The CDR3 bases are TGCGCCAGCAGCCCAGAACGGGGGGGCCCTGGGGCCAACGTCCTGACTTTC.

The chain has TRBV6-4 and TRBJ2-1, with 13 bases identical to TRBD2. Germline V gene data show CDR1 as MRHNA and CDR2 as SNTAGT. The CDR3 is made up of 14 amino acids. The V gene end was trimmed by 4 bases and the J gene end by 6 bases; junction bases not matched to a gene: 0. CDR3 sequence reads: CASSGTSGSNEQFF. For the CDR3, the DNA is TGTGCCAGCAGTGGGACTAGCGGGAGCAATGAGCAGTTCTTC.

There are a few counts of this clonotype. The chain carries TRBV28 and TRBJ1-1; D is possibly TRBD1 (5 bases). The germline V and J ends were trimmed by 5 bases and 1 base, with 14 bases remaining between them. From germline, CDR1 is MDHEN and CDR2 SYDVKM. CDR3 size: 15 residues. CDR3 DNA: TGTGCCAGCAGTCCCGCCGGGACGGGGAACACTGAAGCTTTCTTT. Its protein product is CASSPAGTGNTEAFF.

The chain uses TRBV28 and TRBJ2-1; tentative D call: TRBD1 (6 bases). Germline lookup yields CDR1 MDHEN and CDR2 SYDVKM. The germline V and J ends were trimmed by 6 bases and 0 bases, with 12 bases remaining between them. CDR3 length equals 15 residues. This chain's CDR3 is CASRVGTPSYNEQFF. CDR3 coding DNA: TGTGCCAGCAGGGTAGGGACACCCTCCTACAATGAGCAGTTCTTC.

In DNA form, the CDR3 reads TGTGCCAGCAGCGAAGACAGGGGGCATAATGAGCAGTTCTTC. Its protein product is CASSEDRGHNEQFF. The chain is built from TRBV9 and TRBJ2-1; 10 bases are a match to TRBD1. The CDR3 extends over 14 amino acids. V dropped 3 bases and J dropped 7; count of bases not matched to a gene: 4. Germline CDR1 and CDR2: SGDLS and YYNGEE.

The chain has TRBV21-1 and TRBJ2-1. TRBV21-1 is an annotated pseudogene. The CDR3 sequence is 15 residues long. The CDR3 loop reads CASSKAYLPYNEQFF. CDR3 DNA sequence: TGTGCCAGCAGCAAAGCCTATTTGCCCTACAATGAGCAGTTCTTC.

The rearrangement uses TRBV6-2 or TRBV6-3 and TRBJ1-5; D uncertain. Germline CDR1 is MNHEY and CDR2 is SVGEGT. The CDR3 has 16 residues. V was shortened by 8 bases and J by 1 base, with 18 bases between the two germline ends. CDR3 in amino acids: CASSSYHGVSNQPQHF. In DNA form, the CDR3 reads TGTGCCAGCTCCAGTTACCACGGCGTCAGCAATCAGCCCCAGCATTTT.

The chain employs TRBV4-2 and TRBJ2-7; D gene ambiguous. The CDR3 runs 15 residues. Trimming left V 3 bases short and J 4 bases short, with 16 bases between. The germline V gene encodes CDR1 LGHNA and CDR2 YNFKEQ. CDR3 nucleotide sequence: TGTGCCAGCAGCCACGCCACCGGTTTAAGATACGAGCAGTACTTC. Translated, it gives CASSHATGLRYEQYF.

V and J are TRBV27 and TRBJ1-1; possibly TRBD1 for D (5 bases). This CDR3 is built from 15 residues. Looked up from germline, CDR1 is MNHEY and CDR2 is SMNVEV (reference sequence). Trimming pared 5 bases from V and 7 bases from J, leaving 20 bases between. The DNA for the CDR3 is TGTGCCAGCAGTATTCCGGGACTCAAGGGTGATGAAGCTTTCTTT. It codes for CASSIPGLKGDEAFF.

As concerns this clonotype: A junction end diverges from the germline sequence, so it may reflect a read error. V and J are TRBV28 and TRBJ2-1; D might be TRBD1 (5 bases). Germline V gene lookup returns CDR1 MDHEN and CDR2 SYDVKM. This CDR3 contains 18 residues. CDR3 nucleotide sequence: TGTGCCAGTGGGAAAGGGTATGGAACGGTAAGGGGCTACAATGAGCATTTCTTC. Amino acids: CASGKGYGTVRGYNEHFF.

The rearrangement uses TRBV10-3 and TRBJ2-7, with TRBD2 as a possible D gene (5 bases). The CDR3 length is 15 residues. Germline CDR1 and CDR2: ENHRY and SYGVKD. Trimming stripped 6 bases from V and 0 bases from J, with 15 bases between. CDR3 sequence reads: CAIRIDGESSYEQYF. As DNA, the CDR3 is TGTGCCATCAGGATCGACGGGGAGAGCTCCTACGAGCAGTACTTC.

The chain joins TRBV28 to TRBJ1-1; D gene uncertain. The ends were cut back, 5 bases at V and 1 base at J, with 8 bases in the middle. The CDR3 runs 13 residues. CDR1 and CDR2 (germline): MDHEN, SYDVKM. CDR3 sequence reads: CASSDPGNTEAFF. The CDR3, as DNA: TGTGCCAGCAGTGACCCAGGGAACACTGAAGCTTTCTTT.

This clonotype was found a few times. The gene calls are TRBV6-8 and TRBJ1-4; 8 bases are a match to TRBD1. Germline CDR1 is MNHGY and CDR2 is SAAAGT. The CDR3 sequence is 14 residues long. The trim removed 4 bases at V and 8 bases at J, leaving 6 bases unmatched. CDR3: CASSLNRGKEKLFF. The CDR3 region has the DNA TGTGCCAGCAGTTTGAACAGGGGGAAGGAAAAACTGTTTTTT.

The table lists this clonotype with a few counts. The chain combines TRBV28 with TRBJ2-1; 8 nucleotides align to TRBD1. This CDR3 has 15 residues. Trimming took 9 bases from V and 3 from J; bases not matched to a gene: 10. The germline gives CDR1 MDHEN, CDR2 SYDVKM. The CDR3 loop is CASLSGQGGYNEQFF. The CDR3 DNA is TGTGCCAGTCTTTCCGGACAGGGCGGCTACAATGAGCAGTTCTTC. Complete variable domain (other parts from reference TRBV28 and TRBJ2-1): DVKVTQSSRYLVKRTGEKVFLECVQDMDHENMFWYRQDPGLGLRLIYFSYDVKMKEKGDIPEGYSVSREKKERFSLILESASTNQTSMYLCASLSGQGGYNEQFFGPGTRLTVL.

The genes are TRBV4-3 and TRBJ2-1; D ambiguous. From germline, CDR1 is LGHNA and CDR2 YSLEER. Trimming shortened V by 1 base and J by 8 bases, and 3 bases separated the two germline ends. The CDR3 length is 11 residues. The CDR3 DNA follows: TGCGCCAGCAGCCAAGGGCATGAGCAGTTCTTC. This gives the protein CASSQGHEQFF.

This chain uses TRBV11-2 with TRBJ2-3, with 14 bases that match TRBD2. The junction had 3 bases not matched to a gene; V was cut back by 3 bases and J by 1 base. In germline, CDR1 is SGHAT, CDR2 FQNNGV. CDR3 length equals 17 residues. The CDR3 region has the DNA TGTGCCAGCAGCTTGGGACTAGCGGGAGTAGGCACAGATACGCAGTATTTT. This sequence encodes CASSLGLAGVGTDTQYF.

CDR3: CASSQTGGVTKNIQYF. CDR3 in DNA: TGTGCCAGCAGCCAAACAGGGGGCGTAACCAAAAACATTCAGTACTTC. The chain joins TRBV7-2 to TRBJ2-4; TRBD1 agrees at 9 bases. The CDR3 covers 16 residues. The V gene end was trimmed by 5 bases and the J gene end by 2 bases; junction bases not matched to a gene: 7. CDR1 is SGHTA and CDR2 is FQGNSA in the germline V gene.

The chain combines TRBV7-2 with TRBJ1-3, with D maybe TRBD1 (5 bases). V lost 1 base and J lost 4, with 8 bases in between. The CDR3 has 14 residues. Germline CDR1 is SGHTA and CDR2 is FQGNSA. The CDR3 reads CASSLGGTGNTIYF. In nucleotides, the CDR3 is TGTGCCAGCAGCTTAGGGGGCACGGGAAACACCATATATTTT.

This clonotype was detected a few times. The rearrangement joins TRBV13 to TRBJ1-1, with D unclear. Germline CDR1 and CDR2: PRHDT and FYEKMQ (reference sequence). CDR3 size: 11 residues. The germline V and J ends were trimmed by 5 bases and 7 bases, with 8 bases remaining between them. CDR3 protein: CASSLRHEAFF. The CDR3 DNA reads TGTGCCAGCAGCCTAAGACATGAAGCTTTCTTT.

The sample holds a few counts of this clonotype. Here the CDR3 reads CASNPGARYGYTF. CDR3 sequence (DNA): TGTGCCAGCAATCCGGGGGCACGGTATGGCTACACCTTC. The chain links TRBV28 to TRBJ1-2; the D gene is possibly TRBD1 (6 bases). The CDR3 loop spans 13 amino acids. Germline-derived CDR1 and CDR2 are MDHEN and SYDVKM. V dropped 7 bases and J dropped 5 bases, with 14 bases sitting between them.

The gene calls are TRBV5-1 and TRBJ2-3; D not certain. V lost 0 bases, J lost 4 bases, and 9 bases lay in between. This CDR3 is 14 amino acids long. CDR1 is SGHRS, CDR2 YFSETQ, per germline. The CDR3 sequence: CASSLGTIADTQYF. The CDR3 DNA is TGCGCCAGCAGCTTGGGTACGATCGCAGATACGCAGTATTTT.

This clonotype was seen a few times. The rearrangement links TRBV7-8 to TRBJ1-1; D may be TRBD1 (5 bases). CDR3 size: 12 residues. Germline V gene data show CDR1 as SGHVS and CDR2 as FQNEAQ. V lost 6 bases and J 5 bases, leaving 10 bases between the germline ends. CDR3 residues: CASSGGGTEAFF. The DNA of the CDR3 is TGTGCCAGCAGTGGGGGTGGGACTGAAGCTTTCTTT.

The chain recombines TRBV19 with TRBJ2-3; D is uncertain. The CDR3 contains 14 residues. Trimming cost V 3 bases and J 0 bases, with 7 bases left between them. Germline V CDR1 and CDR2: LNHDA, SQIVND (reference sequence). CDR3 region: CASSIYPSTDTQYF. The CDR3 DNA sequence: TGTGCCAGTAGTATCTACCCGAGCACAGATACGCAGTATTTT.

The chain carries TRBV6-5 and TRBJ1-2; no reliable D call. The V end lost 3 bases, the J end lost 10 bases, and 21 bases lay between the germline ends. The CDR3 is made up of 15 amino acids. Germline CDR1 and CDR2: MNHEY and SVGAGI. The CDR3 here is CASSYSWLSGSFYTF. The CDR3 nucleotides read TGTGCCAGCAGTTATAGTTGGTTGTCAGGCTCTTTCTACACCTTC.

This chain's CDR3 is CASSLAPGTGENTGELFF. The CDR3, as DNA: TGTGCCAGCAGCTTAGCCCCTGGGACAGGGGAGAACACCGGGGAGCTGTTTTTT. The chain couples TRBV7-2 to TRBJ2-2; 10 bases agree with TRBD1. The V segment lost 0 bases and the J segment 1 base; nucleotides outside the gene matches: 5. Germline V gene lookup returns CDR1 SGHTA and CDR2 FQGNSA. This CDR3 is 18 amino acids long.

This chain connects TRBV20-1 to TRBJ2-1; D not certain. The CDR3 sequence is 14 residues long. V lost 5 bases and J 6 bases, leaving 17 bases between the germline ends. Germline CDR1 reads DFQATT; CDR2 reads SNEGSKA (reference sequence). The CDR3 sequence: CSALGRERLNEQFF. CDR3 DNA: TGCAGTGCTCTCGGTAGGGAACGCCTCAATGAGCAGTTCTTC.